Shown below are 5 T cell receptor beta chains from a single sample sequenced in a study of T-cell memory formation after mild COVID-19 (dated by TCRdb to the early 2020s). To prepare the library, 5' RACE was applied. Instrument used: Illumina NovaSeq 6000. TCRdb reanalyzed the raw reads on its own, using fastp at Q25 for trimming and MiXCR for clone calling, and kept in-frame beta chains. Each CDR3 protein gets just one entry, which takes the most common genes and DNA from the rows behind it. The sample contains around 410,000 distinct CDR3 sequences, more than 20% of them found a single time. Roughly 13% of the sample rests with the top ten. Sequenced sample: PBMCs or a T cell subset sorted from them (not recorded which). The receptor source for this set is an adult woman who had mild COVID-19 (a few samples of this study predate the infection). The sample titles of this study are shuffled in the database, so cell type and time point are left out; the donor was told from shared clones.

The genes are TRBV15 and TRBJ2-3; TRBD2 is a possible D gene (6 bases). The CDR3 totals 16 residues. Per germline, CDR1 LNHNV and CDR2 YYDKDF (reference sequence). With 0 bases removed from V and 1 base from J, the gap between germline ends came to 11 bases. The CDR3 bases are TGTGCCACCAGCAGAGATCCTAGCGTTCGCACAGATACGCAGTATTTT. This codes for CATSRDPSVRTDTQYF.

This sequence joins TRBV7-9 and TRBJ2-1; D might be TRBD2 (5 bases). The V and J ends lost 1 base and 5 bases respectively, with 12 bases between them. The germline V gene has CDR1 SEHNR and CDR2 FQNEAQ (reference sequence). CDR3 length: 15 residues. This CDR3 reads CASSLGGVTNNEQFF. The CDR3 DNA sequence: TGTGCCAGCAGCTTAGGGGGAGTGACGAACAATGAGCAGTTCTTC. Variable domain in full (rest from reference TRBV7-9 and TRBJ2-1): DTGVSQNPRHKITKRGQNVTFRCDPISEHNRLYWYRQTLGQGPEFLTYFQNEAQLEKSRLLSDRFSAERPKGSFSTLEIQRTEQGDSAMYLCASSLGGVTNNEQFFGPGTRLTVL.

This clonotype was counted between two and nine times. V usage is TRBV29-1 and J usage is TRBJ2-2; D is tentatively TRBD1 or TRBD2 (5 bases each). This CDR3 contains 15 residues. Germline loops: CDR1 SQVTM, CDR2 ANQGSEA. V was trimmed by 4 bases and J by 6 bases, leaving 18 bases between them. This CDR3 is CSVVQGDGGPGELFF. The CDR3 coding sequence is TGCAGCGTTGTCCAGGGTGATGGGGGTCCCGGGGAGCTGTTTTTT.

This clonotype was seen a handful of times. The rearrangement joins TRBV6-1 to TRBJ2-3; TRBD1 might be the D (7 bases). The ends were cut back, 6 bases at V and 8 bases at J, with 15 bases in the middle. CDR3 length: 13 amino acids. Per the germline V gene, CDR1 is MNHNS and CDR2 is SASEGT. This CDR3 is CASRNYQGGTQYF. The CDR3 DNA reads TGTGCCAGCAGGAATTATCAGGGGGGTACGCAGTATTTT.

This chain uses TRBV20-1 with TRBJ2-3; 11 bases align to TRBD2. There are 17 residues in the CDR3. Germline V gives CDR1 DFQATT, CDR2 SNEGSKA (reference sequence). Unmatched junction bases numbered 11, after V lost 6 bases and J lost 0 bases. Here the CDR3 reads CSAQLAGEQTSTDTQYF. As DNA, the CDR3 is TGCAGTGCCCAACTAGCGGGGGAGCAAACTAGCACAGATACGCAGTATTTT.